This TCR beta chain was obtained from a study of blood T cell repertoires in COVID-19. On the study more broadly: Researchers got acute and convalescent COVID-19 samples from the United States, Italy and Spain. T cells, B-cell-depleted T cells, or PBMCs provided the cDNA or gDNA that served as material.

This clone was counted only a few times. How the authors handled the data: Nucleated cell number was recorded as an estimate derived from reference gene primer amplification. TCRdb keeps only in-frame clones here, not all; method: immunoSEQ multiplex PCR. V and J calls plus clone size are reproduced from that table; the DNA served to infer D and trimming. The sample holds hundreds of thousands of clones, 86% seen once. The germline CDR1 and CDR2 sequences are SGHNT and YENEEA. The J segment lost 2 bases and the V segment lost 8 bases, leaving 10 bases of the junction unmatched. The CDR3 is 16 amino acids.

Sequencing was performed on peripheral blood. This receptor was identified in a woman aged 25 to 39 with active or convalescent COVID-19. The chain uses TRBV11-3 and TRBJ2-1; TRBD2 aligns across 9 bases. The CDR3 bases are TGTGCCAGCCCGGGGGTAGCGGGAGTCACCTACAATGAGCAGTTCTTC. As protein: CASPGVAGVTYNEQFF.